Listed below are T cell receptor beta chains from one sample, sequenced in a study of control samples from healthy donors and cancer patients. Profiled with immunoSEQ multiplex PCR; TCRdb holds only in-frame clones, not every one. The data contain roughly 400,000 clones, 90% of them singletons. Sequences were obtained from PBMCs. The receptors derive from a man aged 40-50 years with head and neck cancer. Each CDR3 is given with its conserved first and last residue. Each record gives: J gene, clone size, D gene, V gene, CDR3 DNA, CDR3 protein. D genes are given only for firm matches. Clone sizes are given selectively: once, few, many, or a class where the clone is expanded.

J gene: TRBJ2-2; clone size: NA; D gene: TRBD2; V gene: TRBV9; CDR3 DNA: TGTGCCAGCAGCGCCCGACTAGCGGGAGGGCCGAACACCGGGGAGCTGTTTTTT; CDR3 protein: CASSARLAGGPNTGELFF
J gene: TRBJ2-1; clone size: NA; D gene: NA; V gene: TRBV20-1; CDR3 DNA: TGCAGTGCCAGTTTGGGGAACAATGAGCAGTTCTTC; CDR3 protein: CSASLGNNEQFF
J gene: TRBJ2-1; clone size: NA; D gene: NA; V gene: TRBV7-3; CDR3 DNA: TGTGCCAGCAGCGACAACTCCGGGCCTCGCTACAATGAGCAGTTCTTC; CDR3 protein: CASSDNSGPRYNEQFF
J gene: TRBJ2-1; clone size: NA; D gene: TRBD1; V gene: TRBV4-3; CDR3 DNA: TGCGCCAGCAGCCAAGACAGGGGGACCCACAATGAGCAGTTCTTC; CDR3 protein: CASSQDRGTHNEQFF
J gene: TRBJ2-7; clone size: NA; D gene: NA; V gene: TRBV6-5; CDR3 DNA: TGTGCCAGCAGTTACTCCATCAGGGCCTACTACGAGCAGTACTTC; CDR3 protein: CASSYSIRAYYEQYF
J gene: TRBJ1-3; clone size: NA; D gene: NA; V gene: TRBV5-1; CDR3 DNA: TGCGCCAGCAGCTTGGCTCCTGTCTCTGGAAACACCATATATTTT; CDR3 protein: CASSLAPVSGNTIYF
J gene: TRBJ2-5; clone size: once; D gene: TRBD2; V gene: TRBV3-1/TRBV3-2; CDR3 DNA: TGTGCCAGCAGCTGGACTAGCATGTTGAGGGAGACCCAGTACTTC; CDR3 protein: CASSWTSMLRETQYF
J gene: TRBJ1-3; clone size: NA; D gene: NA; V gene: TRBV4-1; CDR3 DNA: TGCGCCAGCAGCCTATCATGGACTGGAAACACCATATATTTT; CDR3 protein: CASSLSWTGNTIYF
J gene: TRBJ2-7; clone size: NA; D gene: NA; V gene: TRBV7-8; CDR3 DNA: TGTGCCAGCAGCTTTTCAATGGACGAGCAGTACTTC; CDR3 protein: CASSFSMDEQYF
J gene: TRBJ2-1; clone size: once; D gene: TRBD2; V gene: TRBV28; CDR3 DNA: TGTGCCAGCAGTTTAGGGACTAGCGGGAGTAGGAATGAGCAGTTCTTC; CDR3 protein: CASSLGTSGSRNEQFF
J gene: TRBJ2-3; clone size: NA; D gene: NA; V gene: TRBV6-6; CDR3 DNA: TGTGCCAGCAGAGTAGCGGAACGCACAGATACGCAGTATTTT; CDR3 protein: CASRVAERTDTQYF
J gene: TRBJ2-3; clone size: NA; D gene: NA; V gene: TRBV5-6; CDR3 DNA: TGTGCCAGCAGCTTAGGCAGGGTAACAGATACGCAGTATTTT; CDR3 protein: CASSLGRVTDTQYF
J gene: TRBJ2-1; clone size: NA; D gene: TRBD2; V gene: TRBV7-8; CDR3 DNA: TGTGCCAGCACTTTGGGATTGGCGGGAGGTCTTGAGCAGTTCTTC; CDR3 protein: CASTLGLAGGLEQFF
J gene: TRBJ2-1; clone size: NA; D gene: NA; V gene: TRBV28; CDR3 DNA: TGTGCCAGCTCCCCTAGGGCCTACAATGAGCAGTTCTTC; CDR3 protein: CASSPRAYNEQFF
J gene: TRBJ2-1; clone size: NA; D gene: NA; V gene: TRBV19; CDR3 DNA: TGTGCCAGTAGTACGAGACGACAGACAGGACGGAACTACAATGAGCAGTTCTTC; CDR3 protein: CASSTRRQTGRNYNEQFF
J gene: TRBJ2-3; clone size: once; D gene: TRBD2; V gene: TRBV4-2; CDR3 DNA: TGTGCCAGCAGCCAAGACCCAAGCGGGGGGGCCACAGATACGCAGTATTTT; CDR3 protein: CASSQDPSGGATDTQYF
J gene: TRBJ2-7; clone size: NA; D gene: NA; V gene: TRBV7-3; CDR3 DNA: TGTGCCAGCAGCCCTCAGGGGTTCAGCTACGAGCAGTACTTC; CDR3 protein: CASSPQGFSYEQYF
J gene: TRBJ2-3; clone size: few; D gene: TRBD2; V gene: TRBV4-1; CDR3 DNA: TGCGCCAGCAGCCAATTTACCGGGACTAGCGGAGATACGCAGTATTTT; CDR3 protein: CASSQFTGTSGDTQYF
J gene: TRBJ2-5; clone size: NA; D gene: TRBD1; V gene: TRBV27; CDR3 DNA: TGTGCCAGCAGTCCGCCCCGGGACAGGGGGAGGTGGGAGACCCAGTACTTC; CDR3 protein: CASSPPRDRGRWETQYF
J gene: TRBJ2-2; clone size: NA; D gene: TRBD1; V gene: TRBV5-1; CDR3 DNA: TGCGCCAGCAGCTTGGAGGGGGCGCGGACCGGGGAGCTGTTTTTT; CDR3 protein: CASSLEGARTGELFF
J gene: TRBJ2-1; clone size: NA; D gene: TRBD2; V gene: TRBV14; CDR3 DNA: TGTGCCAGCAGCCAAGTTTCTTGGACTAGCGGGAGTGTCGAGCAGTTCTTC; CDR3 protein: CASSQVSWTSGSVEQFF